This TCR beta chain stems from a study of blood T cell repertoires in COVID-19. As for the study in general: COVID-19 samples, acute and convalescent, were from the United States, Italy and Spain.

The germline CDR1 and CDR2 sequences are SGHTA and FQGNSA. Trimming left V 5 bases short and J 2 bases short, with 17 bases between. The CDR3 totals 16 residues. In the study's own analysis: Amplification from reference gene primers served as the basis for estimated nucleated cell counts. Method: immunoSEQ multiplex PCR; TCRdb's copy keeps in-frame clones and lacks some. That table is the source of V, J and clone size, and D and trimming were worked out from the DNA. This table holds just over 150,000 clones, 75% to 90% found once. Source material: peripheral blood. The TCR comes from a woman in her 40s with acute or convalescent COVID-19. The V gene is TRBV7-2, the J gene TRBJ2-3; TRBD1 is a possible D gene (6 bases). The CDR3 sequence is CASSGGRAPHTDTQYF. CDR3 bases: TGTGCCAGCAGCGGGGGCAGGGCTCCTCACACAGATACGCAGTATTTT.